This T cell receptor beta chain came from a study of T cell responses to AZD1222 COVID-19 vaccine. Study observations and caveats: Most donors were white British and more were female, and clonal diversity was possibly underestimated. The peak T cell response came first, and repertoires were sampled only after it. Among vaccine-associated CD4 TCRs, coverage spanned spike, with dominance at 160-218 and 743-854.

Sequencing was performed with immunoSEQ multiplex PCR; in TCRdb, only in-frame clones are kept and a portion is missing. The data contain about 160,000 clones, 75% to 95% of them singletons. Researchers grouped second doses given at about 4 or about 12 weeks into one pool. The germline V gene encodes CDR1 LGHDT and CDR2 YNNKEL (reference sequence). The CDR3 loop spans 14 amino acids. J gave up 3 bases and V 4 bases, and 5 bases lay outside the gene matches. As to this clone: The antigen remains undetermined.

The chain recombines TRBV3-1 (or the pseudogene TRBV3-2) with TRBJ2-7; 8 bases agree with TRBD2. Specimen: peripheral blood, collected 28 days after the second AZD1222 dose. The source of this sequence is an adult who received the AZD1222 COVID-19 vaccine. The CDR3 DNA reads as TGTGCCAGCAGCCTGCTAGCGGGTGTCTACGAGCAGTACTTC. It encodes CASSLLAGVYEQYF.